The 3 T cell receptor beta chains in this list originate from one sample, sequenced in a study of T cell repertoires in cytomegalovirus infection. The antigens for these receptors are not known. TCRdb redid the calling of the reads with MiXCR, one entry per CDR3 protein. The sample holds over 100,000 distinct CDR3 sequences, around 9.1% seen once. Source material: PBMCs, sequenced either directly or after in vitro stimulation (not recorded which). These TCRs come from a human donor in good health (CMV status not recorded). Some clones in this sample may be carry-over from other donors' samples.

The chain recombines TRBV5-4 with TRBJ1-2, with a weak D call TRBD1 (6 bases). Germline V gene sequence: CDR1 SGHNT, CDR2 YYREEE (reference sequence). The V and J ends lost 5 bases and 8 bases respectively, with 19 bases between them. This CDR3 is 14 amino acids long. As DNA, the CDR3 is TGTGCCAGCAGATCGGCCGGGACACGGGAGGGCTACACCTTC. This encodes CASRSAGTREGYTF.

The gene calls are TRBV6-2 or TRBV6-3 and TRBJ2-3; D ambiguous. Trimming took 10 bases from V and 7 from J, leaving 12 bases between them. CDR1 and CDR2 (germline): MNHEY, SVGEGT. The CDR3 is made up of 11 amino acids. DNA of the CDR3: TGTGCCACGACAAGGGAATATACGCAGTATTTT. Its protein product is CATTREYTQYF.

The chain is built from TRBV6-2 or TRBV6-3 and TRBJ1-2, with D perhaps matching TRBD1 (5 bases). The length of the CDR3 is 16 residues. Germline assignment: CDR1 MNHEY and CDR2 SVGEGT. Trimming pared 2 bases from V and 0 bases from J, leaving 13 bases between. CDR3 sequence reads: CASSYHGTAANYGYTF. The CDR3 DNA follows: TGTGCCAGCAGTTACCACGGGACGGCCGCTAACTATGGCTACACCTTC.